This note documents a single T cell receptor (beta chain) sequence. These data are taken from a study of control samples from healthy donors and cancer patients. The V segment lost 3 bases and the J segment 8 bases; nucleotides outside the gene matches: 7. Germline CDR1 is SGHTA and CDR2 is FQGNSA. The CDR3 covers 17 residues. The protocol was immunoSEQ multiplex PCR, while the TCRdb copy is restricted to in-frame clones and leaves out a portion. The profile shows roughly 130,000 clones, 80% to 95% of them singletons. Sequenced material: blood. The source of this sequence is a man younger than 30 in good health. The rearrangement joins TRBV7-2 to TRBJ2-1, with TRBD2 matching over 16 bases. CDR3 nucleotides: TGTGCCAGCAGCTTCGGGACTAGCGGGGGGGCGTTCGATGAGCAGTTCTTC. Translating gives CASSFGTSGGAFDEQFF. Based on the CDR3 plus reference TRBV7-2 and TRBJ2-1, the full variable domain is GAGVSQSPSNKVTEKGKDVELRCDPISGHTALYWYRQSLGQGLEFLIYFQGNSAPDKSGLPSDRFSAERTGGSVSTLTIQRTQQEDSAVYLCASSFGTSGGAFDEQFFGPGTRLTVL.